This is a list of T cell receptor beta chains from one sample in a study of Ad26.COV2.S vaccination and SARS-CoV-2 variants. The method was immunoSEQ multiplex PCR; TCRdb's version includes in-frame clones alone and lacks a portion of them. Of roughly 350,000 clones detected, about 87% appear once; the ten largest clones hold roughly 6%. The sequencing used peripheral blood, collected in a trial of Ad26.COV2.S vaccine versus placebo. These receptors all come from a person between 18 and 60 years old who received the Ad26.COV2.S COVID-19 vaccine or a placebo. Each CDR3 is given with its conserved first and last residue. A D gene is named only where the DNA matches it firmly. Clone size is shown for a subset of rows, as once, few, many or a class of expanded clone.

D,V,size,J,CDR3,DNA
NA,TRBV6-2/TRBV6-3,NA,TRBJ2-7,CASSPDSVPSSYEQYF,TGTGCCAGCAGTCCCGACAGTGTTCCAAGCTCCTACGAGCAGTACTTC
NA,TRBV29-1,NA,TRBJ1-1,CSVLRKTAEAFF,TGCAGCGTTCTTCGGAAAACCGCTGAAGCTTTCTTT
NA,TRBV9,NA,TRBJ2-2,CASTEINTGELFF,TGTGCCAGCACCGAAATAAACACCGGGGAGCTGTTTTTT
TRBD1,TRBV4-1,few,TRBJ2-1,CASSQVGRQGAGEQFF,TGCGCCAGCAGCCAAGTAGGGAGACAGGGGGCAGGTGAGCAGTTCTTC
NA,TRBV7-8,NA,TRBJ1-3,CASSLEEAGNTIYF,TGTGCCAGCAGCTTGGAGGAAGCTGGAAACACCATATATTTT
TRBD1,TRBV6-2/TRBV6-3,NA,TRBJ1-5,CASSNIRDRSSNQPQHF,TGTGCCAGCAGTAATATCCGGGACAGGAGTAGCAATCAGCCCCAGCATTTT
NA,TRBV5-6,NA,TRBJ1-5,CASSLAAGGNQPQHF,TGTGCCAGCAGCTTGGCAGCCGGGGGGAATCAGCCCCAGCATTTT
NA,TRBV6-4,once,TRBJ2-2,CASSESRAGTGELFF,TGTGCCAGCAGTGAGTCCAGGGCGGGCACCGGGGAGCTGTTTTTT
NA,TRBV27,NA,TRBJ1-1,CASSLYRDMNTEAFF,TGTGCCAGCAGTTTATATCGGGACATGAACACTGAAGCTTTCTTT
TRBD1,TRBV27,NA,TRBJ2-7,CASIKGQGAYEQYF,TGTGCCAGCATTAAGGGACAGGGGGCGTACGAGCAGTACTTC
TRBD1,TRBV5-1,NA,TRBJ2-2,CASSLKGARDTGELFF,TGCGCCAGCAGCTTGAAGGGGGCGAGGGACACCGGGGAGCTGTTTTTT
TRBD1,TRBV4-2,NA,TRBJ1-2,CVSSPTGTGAYGYTF,TGTGTCAGCAGTCCGACCGGGACAGGGGCCTATGGCTACACCTTC
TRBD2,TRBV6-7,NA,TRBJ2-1,CALLAGQPYNEQFF,TGTGCCCTTTTAGCGGGACAACCCTACAATGAGCAGTTCTTC
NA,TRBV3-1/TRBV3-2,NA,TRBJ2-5,CASTPEQGITPETQYF,TGTGCCAGCACCCCGGAGCAGGGAATCACCCCAGAGACCCAGTACTTC
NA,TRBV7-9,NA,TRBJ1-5,CASSLRDSNQPQHF,TGTGCCAGCAGCTTGAGGGATAGCAATCAGCCCCAGCATTTT
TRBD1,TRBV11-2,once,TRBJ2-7,CASSLTQGAGYEQYF,TGTGCCAGCAGCTTAACCCAGGGGGCCGGCTACGAGCAGTACTTC
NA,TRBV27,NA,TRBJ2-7,CASSLSGRAREQYF,TGTGCCAGCAGTTTATCGGGCAGGGCACGGGAGCAGTACTTC
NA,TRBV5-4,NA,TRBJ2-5,CASSLDSGYLETQYF,TGTGCCAGCAGCTTGGATTCAGGGTATTTGGAGACCCAGTACTTC
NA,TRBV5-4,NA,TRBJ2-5,CATQEGGDKETQYF,TGTGCCACCCAAGAGGGGGGCGATAAAGAGACCCAGTACTTC
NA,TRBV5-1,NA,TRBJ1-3,CASSSKTVSSGNTIYF,TGCGCCAGCAGCTCCAAAACAGTGAGCTCTGGAAACACCATATATTTT
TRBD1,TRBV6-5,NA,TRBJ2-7,CASSMMTGTYEQYF,TGTGCCAGCAGTATGATGACAGGGACCTACGAGCAGTACTTC
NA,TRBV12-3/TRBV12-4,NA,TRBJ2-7,CASSRGYEQYF,TGTGCCAGCAGCCGGGGCTACGAGCAGTACTTC
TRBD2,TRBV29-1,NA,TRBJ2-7,CSVVRTSNYEQYF,TGCAGCGTTGTGAGGACTAGCAACTACGAGCAGTACTTC
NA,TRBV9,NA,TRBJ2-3,CASQGADTQYF,TGTGCCTCACAGGGAGCAGATACGCAGTATTTT
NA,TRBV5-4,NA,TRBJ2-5,CASRTGIQETQYF,TGTGCCAGCAGAACGGGGATCCAAGAGACCCAGTACTTC
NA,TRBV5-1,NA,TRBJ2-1,CASSLEQGGEQFF,TGCGCCAGCAGCTTGGAACAGGGTGGTGAGCAGTTCTTC
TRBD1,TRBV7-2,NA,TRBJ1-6,CASSADRERASPLHF,TGTGCCAGCAGCGCAGACAGGGAGCGGGCCTCACCCCTCCACTTT
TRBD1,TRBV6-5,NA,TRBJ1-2,CASRSGTGAGYGYTF,TGTGCCAGCAGATCCGGGACAGGGGCTGGCTATGGCTACACCTTC
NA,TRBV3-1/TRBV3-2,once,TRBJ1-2,CASSQDGTVTYGYTF,TGTGCCAGCAGCCAAGACGGGACCGTTACATATGGCTACACCTTC
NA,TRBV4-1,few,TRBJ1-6,CASSQETVSSLGYSPLHF,TGCGCCAGCAGCCAAGAAACCGTTTCATCCCTGGGGTATTCACCCCTCCACTTT
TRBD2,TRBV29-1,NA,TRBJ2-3,CSGLAGGTDTQYF,TGCAGCGGACTAGCGGGGGGGACAGATACGCAGTATTTT
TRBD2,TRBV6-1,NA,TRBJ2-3,CASSERVAGVYTQYF,TGTGCCAGCAGTGAACGCGTTGCGGGAGTGTATACGCAGTATTTT
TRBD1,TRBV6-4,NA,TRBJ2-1,CASSEQGVSDEQFF,TGTGCCAGCAGTGAACAGGGGGTCTCGGATGAGCAGTTCTTC